This TCR beta chain emerged from a study of tumor-infiltrating lymphocytes in primary liver carcinoma. Study overall: Regardless of tissue type, samples showed similar yields of roughly 3.5 to 7.5 million productive TCRbeta reads.

General study results and limits: Blood fell significantly below tumors in its top-250-clone fraction (p = 0.039).

Investigators took RNA and DNA out together from 20-30 mg of unsorted bulk tissue. CDR1 is MNHEY and CDR2 is SVGAGI in the germline V gene. This CDR3 region has 15 residues. Regarding this clonotype: Its target is not known.

TCR beta cDNA was reverse-transcribed from around 0.55 ug of total RNA. The reaction used a constant-region primer and ProtoScript II reverse transcriptase. Construction of TCR beta libraries relied on three successive nested multiplex PCR rounds employing slightly modified ARM-PCR. Researchers ran the first two PCR rounds for ten to eleven cycles each with TRBV1-TRBV30 forward primers and a C-beta reverse primer. TCRdb re-called the multiplex PCR reads with MiXCR, one entry per CDR3 protein. Counted here are tens of thousands of distinct CDR3 sequences, 60% to 80% occurring once; the ten biggest clones make up roughly an eighth.

The V gene is TRBV6-5, the J gene TRBJ1-1; 8 bases are a match to TRBD1. The source material was liver tumor tissue from sampling region 4. Subset described: tumor region T4, right-lateral pole. The TCR was taken from an older woman with primary liver carcinoma and hepatitis B virus infection. The CDR3 DNA follows: TGTGTCAACAGTTACAGTCGGCAGGGGGCCACTGAAGCTTTCTTT. This encodes CVNSYSRQGATEAFF.